The clone carrying this T cell receptor (beta chain) was detected ten times or more. Its cognate antigen is unknown. This sample was included in a study of T-cell memory formation after mild COVID-19. Study-level results: The finding that pre-infection memory included some responding clones suggested that cross-reactive memory joined.

This CDR3 spans 16 amino acids. The V gene end was trimmed by 5 bases and the J gene end by 0 bases; junction bases not matched to a gene: 5. Researchers used 5'RACE with constant-segment primers to make TCR alpha and TCR beta cDNA libraries that carry sample barcodes and UMIs. TCRdb passed the 5' RACE reads through MiXCR, listing each CDR3 protein once. Counted here are 450,000 or so distinct CDR3 sequences, 20% to 30% occurring once; the ten biggest clones make up approximately 13%. The sequencing input was PBMCs or a T cell subset sorted from them (not recorded which). This receptor was identified in an adult woman who had mild COVID-19 (a few samples of this study predate the infection). Cell type and time point are not known. The rearrangement links TRBV12-3 or TRBV12-4 to TRBJ2-1; 9 bases fit TRBD2. As DNA, the CDR3 is TGTGCCAGCAGTGGTCTAGCGGGGAGCTCCTACAATGAGCAGTTCTTC. Its translation is CASSGLAGSSYNEQFF.